The 21 T cell receptor beta chains below all came from one sample that was sequenced in a study of T cells expressing NK-cell markers. TCRdb re-called the 5' RACE reads and gives one entry per CDR3 protein, without DNA. This sample contains 350,000 to 400,000 distinct CDR3 sequences. The specimen sequenced was blood T cells: a sorted CD56 or NKG2C T cell subset, CD4+ or CD8+ T cells, or bulk PBMC T cells (not recorded which). Source of these receptors: a woman aged 45 to 65 in good health.

This chain links TRBV6-1 with TRBJ2-1. Germline assignment: CDR1 MNHNS and CDR2 SASEGT. The CDR3 is 13 residues long. The CDR3 sequence is CASSRHPKDEQFF.

The rearrangement joins TRBV4-2 to TRBJ2-1; the D call from TCRdb, TRBD2, cannot be confirmed without DNA. This CDR3 comprises 20 residues. CDR1 and CDR2 (germline): LGHNA, YNFKEQ. CDR3 protein: CASSQEETSGRGSSYNEQFF.

The rearrangement joins TRBV5-5 to TRBJ1-2. The CDR3 totals 13 residues. Germline assignment: CDR1 SGHKS and CDR2 YYEKEE (reference sequence). The CDR3: CASSLVPDGGYTF.

This chain connects TRBV5-1 to TRBJ2-1; TCRdb reports TRBD2, a call that lacks DNA to check it against. The germline V gene encodes CDR1 SGHRS and CDR2 YFSETQ. This CDR3 is built from 14 residues. The CDR3 sequence is CASRAISGIDEQFF.

This chain joins TRBV12-3 or TRBV12-4 and TRBJ1-1; checking the TCRdb D call of TRBD1 is not possible without DNA. The CDR3 sequence is 14 residues long. The CDR3 reads CASRLNRGTTEAFF.

This chain connects TRBV4-1 to TRBJ2-1; with no DNA, the TCRdb D assignment of TRBD2 cannot be verified. The CDR3 is 13 amino acids. Germline V CDR1 and CDR2: MGHRA, YSYEKL. This CDR3 is CASSALASREQFF.

This chain links TRBV27 with TRBJ2-7; TCRdb picks TRBD1, but there is no DNA to check that call. CDR3 size: 16 residues. Germline V lookup: CDR1 MNHEY, CDR2 SMNVEV (reference sequence). The CDR3 protein is CASSFRGTGLKYEQYF.

The V call is TRBV6-2 or TRBV6-3, the J call TRBJ2-1; TCRdb lists TRBD2, though no DNA is available to test this call. There are 17 residues in the CDR3. Germline V gene lookup returns CDR1 MNHEY and CDR2 SVGEGT. CDR3 amino acids: CASSYSRTSGRANEQFF.

The rearrangement uses TRBV12-3 or TRBV12-4 and TRBJ2-7; the D call of TRBD2 rests on TCRdb alone, since no DNA is present to check it. The CDR3 is made up of 14 amino acids. The CDR3 spells CASSLATRADEQYF.

V is TRBV9 and J is TRBJ2-2; the TRBD1 assignment by TCRdb is unverifiable without DNA. The CDR3 loop spans 14 amino acids. Germline CDR1 SGDLS, CDR2 YYNGEE. CDR3 protein: CASSPRVTTGELFF.

The J gene is TRBJ1-1, the V gene TRBV3-1. Germline-derived CDR1 and CDR2 are LGHDT and YNNKEL (reference sequence). There are 13 residues in the CDR3. The CDR3 loop is CASSHDLAQKAFF. The full variable domain, completed using reference TRBV3-1 and TRBJ1-1, is DTAVSQTPKYLVTQMGNDKSIKCEQNLGHDTMYWYKQDSKKFLKIMFSYNNKELIINETVPNRFSPKSPDKAHLNLHINSLELGDSAVYFCASSHDLAQKAFFGQGTRLTVV.

The rearrangement links TRBV7-7 to TRBJ2-3; the TCRdb D gene call, TRBD2, has no DNA to confirm it. Germline V CDR1 and CDR2: SSHAT, FNYEAQ (reference sequence). The CDR3 consists of 16 residues. The CDR3: CASSDRLAGQADTQYF.

The gene calls are TRBV5-1 and TRBJ2-1; as DNA is missing, the TRBD1 call by TCRdb cannot be tested. Germline CDR1 and CDR2: SGHRS and YFSETQ. The CDR3 contains 21 residues. CDR3 sequence reads: CASSFLAPGPVGPSSYNEQFF.

The chain uses TRBV7-8 and TRBJ2-1. The CDR3 is 11 amino acids. Germline V CDR1 and CDR2: SGHVS, FQNEAQ. The chain's CDR3 is CASSYVGEQFF.

The genes are TRBV6-5 and TRBJ2-1; the D call of TRBD2 rests on TCRdb alone, since no DNA is present to check it. Germline V CDR1 and CDR2: MNHEY, SVGAGI. The CDR3 is made up of 14 amino acids. The CDR3 here is CASRGGWANNEQFF.

This chain connects TRBV4-1 to TRBJ1-3; with no DNA, the TCRdb D assignment of TRBD1 cannot be verified. CDR3 length: 15 amino acids. Germline CDR1 and CDR2: MGHRA and YSYEKL. The CDR3 loop is CASSQDWTTGNTIYF.

This rearrangement joins TRBV7-2 to TRBJ2-2; TCRdb's D call, TRBD1, is unchecked because there is no DNA. The CDR3 runs 13 residues. Germline CDR1 is SGHTA and CDR2 is FQGNSA. CDR3 amino acids: CASSLQGAGELFF. Combining the CDR3 with reference TRBV7-2 and TRBJ2-2 gives the whole variable domain GAGVSQSPSNKVTEKGKDVELRCDPISGHTALYWYRQSLGQGLEFLIYFQGNSAPDKSGLPSDRFSAERTGGSVSTLTIQRTQQEDSAVYLCASSLQGAGELFFGEGSRLTVL.

The gene calls are TRBV28 and TRBJ2-7; the TCRdb D gene call, TRBD1, has no DNA to confirm it. CDR1 is MDHEN, CDR2 SYDVKM, per germline. The CDR3 has 14 amino acids. The CDR3 sequence is CASTLPGTAYEQYF.

This sequence joins TRBV4-1 and TRBJ2-7; TCRdb proposes TRBD2, but this gene call is untestable without DNA. The CDR3 totals 15 residues. Germline V gives CDR1 MGHRA, CDR2 YSYEKL. CDR3 protein: CASSQDPGLVIEQYF.

The chain recombines TRBV6-5 with TRBJ2-2; the TCRdb D gene call, TRBD2, has no DNA to confirm it. The CDR3 is made up of 18 amino acids. CDR1 and CDR2 from the germline V gene are MNHEY and SVGAGI. The CDR3 loop is CASSSSTQAGVNTGELFF.

The gene calls are TRBV20-1 and TRBJ2-3; the TCRdb D gene call, TRBD2, has no DNA to confirm it. Germline assignment: CDR1 DFQATT and CDR2 SNEGSKA (reference sequence). The CDR3 sequence is 13 residues long. CDR3 loop: CSATGTSAFRGYF.